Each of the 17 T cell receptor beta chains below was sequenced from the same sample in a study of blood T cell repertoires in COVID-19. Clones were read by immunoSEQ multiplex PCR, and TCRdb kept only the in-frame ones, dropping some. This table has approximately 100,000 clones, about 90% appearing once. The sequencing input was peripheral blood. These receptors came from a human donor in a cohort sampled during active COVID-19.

This chain's CDR3 is CASSLAASGGRNEQFF. In nucleotides, the CDR3 is TGCGCCAGCAGCTTGGCCGCATCGGGAGGCCGAAATGAGCAGTTCTTC. The chain recombines TRBV5-1 with TRBJ2-1; the match to TRBD2 covers 7 bases. The germline gives CDR1 SGHRS, CDR2 YFSETQ. J lost 7 bases, V lost 0 bases, and 10 bases had no gene match. The length of the CDR3 is 16 residues.

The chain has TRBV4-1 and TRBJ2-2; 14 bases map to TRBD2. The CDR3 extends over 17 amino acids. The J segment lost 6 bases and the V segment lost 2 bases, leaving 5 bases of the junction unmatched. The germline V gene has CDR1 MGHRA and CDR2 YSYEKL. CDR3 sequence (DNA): TGCGCCAGCAGCCAAACGACTAGCGGGGGGGCGGCCGGGGAGCTGTTTTTT. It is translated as CASSQTTSGGAAGELFF.

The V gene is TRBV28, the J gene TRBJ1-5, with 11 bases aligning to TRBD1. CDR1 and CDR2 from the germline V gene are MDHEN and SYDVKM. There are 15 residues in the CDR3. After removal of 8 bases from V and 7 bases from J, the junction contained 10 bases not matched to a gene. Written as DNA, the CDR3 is TGTGCCAGCGGAACGGGACAGGGGGTCAACCAGCCCCAGCATTTT. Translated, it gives CASGTGQGVNQPQHF.

Here the CDR3 DNA reads TGTGCCAGCAGCTTTCCAACAGGGGGACCCTACGAGCAGTACTTC. Residues: CASSFPTGGPYEQYF. V is TRBV5-6 and J is TRBJ2-7; 8 bases line up with TRBD1. V lost 2 bases to trimming and J lost 2 bases; unmatched junction nucleotides: 6. The germline gives CDR1 SGHDT, CDR2 YYEEEE. There are 15 residues in the CDR3.

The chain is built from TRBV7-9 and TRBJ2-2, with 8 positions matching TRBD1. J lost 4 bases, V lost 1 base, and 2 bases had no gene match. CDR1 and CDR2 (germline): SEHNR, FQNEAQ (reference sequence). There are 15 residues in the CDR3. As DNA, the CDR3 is TGTGCCAGCAGCTTAGGGACAGGGCTCACCGGGGAGCTGTTTTTT. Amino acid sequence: CASSLGTGLTGELFF.

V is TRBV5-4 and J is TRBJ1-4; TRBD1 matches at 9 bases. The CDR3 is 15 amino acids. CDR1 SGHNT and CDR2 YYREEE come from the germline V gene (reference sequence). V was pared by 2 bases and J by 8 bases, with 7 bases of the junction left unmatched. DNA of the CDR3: TGTGCCAGCAGCTTCCCGGGACAGGGAGGGGAAAAACTGTTTTTT. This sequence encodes CASSFPGQGGEKLFF. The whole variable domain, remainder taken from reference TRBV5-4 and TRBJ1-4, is ETGVTQSPTHLIKTRGQQVTLRCSSQSGHNTVSWYQQALGQGPQFIFQYYREEENGRGNFPPRFSGLQFPNYSSELNVNALELDDSALYLCASSFPGQGGEKLFFGSGTQLSVL.

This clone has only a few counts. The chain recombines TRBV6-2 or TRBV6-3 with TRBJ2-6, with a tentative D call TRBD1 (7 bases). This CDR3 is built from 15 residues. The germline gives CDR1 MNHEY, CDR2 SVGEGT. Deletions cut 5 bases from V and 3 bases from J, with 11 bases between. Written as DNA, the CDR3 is TGTGCCAGCAGTGCGCAGGGGGGTGGGGCCAACGTCCTGACTTTC. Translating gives CASSAQGGGANVLTF.

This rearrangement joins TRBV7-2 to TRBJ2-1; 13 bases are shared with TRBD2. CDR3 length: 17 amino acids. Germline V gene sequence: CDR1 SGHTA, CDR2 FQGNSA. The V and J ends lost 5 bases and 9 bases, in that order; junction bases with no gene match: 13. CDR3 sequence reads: CASSPGGTSGAHAEQFF. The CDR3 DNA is TGTGCCAGCAGCCCGGGGGGGACTAGCGGGGCCCATGCTGAGCAGTTCTTC.

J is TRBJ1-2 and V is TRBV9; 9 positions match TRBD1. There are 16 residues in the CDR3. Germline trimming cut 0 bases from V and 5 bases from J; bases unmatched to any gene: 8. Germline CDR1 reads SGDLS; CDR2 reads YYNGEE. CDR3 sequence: CASSVALGDRDYGYTF. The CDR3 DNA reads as TGTGCCAGCAGCGTAGCTCTTGGGGACAGGGATTATGGCTACACCTTC. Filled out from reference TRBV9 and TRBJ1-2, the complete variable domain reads DSGVTQTPKHLITATGQRVTLRCSPRSGDLSVYWYQQSLDQGLQFLIQYYNGEERAKGNILERFSAQQFPDLHSELNLSSLELGDSALYFCASSVALGDRDYGYTFGSGTRLTVV.

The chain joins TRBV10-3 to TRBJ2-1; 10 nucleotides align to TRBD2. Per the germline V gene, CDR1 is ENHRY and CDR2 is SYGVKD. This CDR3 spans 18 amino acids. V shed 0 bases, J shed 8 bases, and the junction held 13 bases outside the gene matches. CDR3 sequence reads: CAISESSSRAGGRDEQFF. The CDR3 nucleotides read TGTGCCATCAGTGAGTCTAGTTCGAGAGCGGGAGGGAGAGATGAGCAGTTCTTC.

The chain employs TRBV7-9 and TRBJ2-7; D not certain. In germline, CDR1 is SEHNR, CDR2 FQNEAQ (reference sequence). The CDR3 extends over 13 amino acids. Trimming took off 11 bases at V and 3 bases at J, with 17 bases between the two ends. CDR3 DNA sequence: TGTGCCGCAGGTAGGAACCACAACTACGAGCAGTACTTC. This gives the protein CAAGRNHNYEQYF.

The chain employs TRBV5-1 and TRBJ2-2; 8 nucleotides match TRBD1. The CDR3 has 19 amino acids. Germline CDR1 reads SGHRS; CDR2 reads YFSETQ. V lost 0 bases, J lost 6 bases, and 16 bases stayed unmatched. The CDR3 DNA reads TGCGCCAGCAGCTTGGCCGGAGGGAGCGGACAGGGATTGTCCGGGGAGCTGTTTTTT. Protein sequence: CASSLAGGSGQGLSGELFF. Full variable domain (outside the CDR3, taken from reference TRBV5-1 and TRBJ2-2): KAGVTQTPRYLIKTRGQQVTLSCSPISGHRSVSWYQQTPGQGLQFLFEYFSETQRNKGNFPGRFSGRQFSNSRSEMNVSTLELGDSALYLCASSLAGGSGQGLSGELFFGEGSRLTVL.

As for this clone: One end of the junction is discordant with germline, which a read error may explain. The CDR3 DNA reads TGTGCCAGCAGTTATCTGGGGAGCAGTCAGCCCCAGCATTTT. It translates to CASSYLGSSQPQHF. The gene calls are TRBV6-6 and TRBJ1-5, with unresolved D. The CDR3 loop spans 14 amino acids. Germline V gives CDR1 MNHNY, CDR2 SVGAGI (reference sequence).

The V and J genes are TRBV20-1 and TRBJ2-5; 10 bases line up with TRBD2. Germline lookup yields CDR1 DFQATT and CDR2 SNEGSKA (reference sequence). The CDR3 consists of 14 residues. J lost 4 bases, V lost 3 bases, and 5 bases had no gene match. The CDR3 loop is CSASASGSRETQYF. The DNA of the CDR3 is TGCAGTGCTAGTGCTAGCGGGAGTAGAGAGACCCAGTACTTC.

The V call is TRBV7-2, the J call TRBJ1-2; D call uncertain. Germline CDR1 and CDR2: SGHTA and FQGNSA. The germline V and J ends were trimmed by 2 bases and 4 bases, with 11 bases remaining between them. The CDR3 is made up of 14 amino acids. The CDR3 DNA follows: TGTGCCAGCAGCTTAAGTGGTCCAGTCTATGGCTACACCTTC. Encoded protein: CASSLSGPVYGYTF.

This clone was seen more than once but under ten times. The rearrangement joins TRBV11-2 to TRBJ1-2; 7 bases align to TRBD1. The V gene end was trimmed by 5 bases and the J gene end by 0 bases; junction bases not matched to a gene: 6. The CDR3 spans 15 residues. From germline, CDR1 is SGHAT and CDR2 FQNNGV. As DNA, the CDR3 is TGTGCCAGCAGCCTAGGACAGGTTCCTAACTATGGCTACACCTTC. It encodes CASSLGQVPNYGYTF.

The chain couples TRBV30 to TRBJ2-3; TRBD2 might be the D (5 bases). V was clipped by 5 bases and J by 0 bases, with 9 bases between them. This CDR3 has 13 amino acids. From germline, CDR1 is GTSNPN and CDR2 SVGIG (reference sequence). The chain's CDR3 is CAWSGISTDTQYF. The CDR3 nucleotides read TGTGCCTGGTCGGGGATCAGCACAGATACGCAGTATTTT.